This TCR beta chain is from a study of T cell responses to AZD1222 COVID-19 vaccine. This clone appeared once. Its matching antigen is unknown. This CDR3 is also generated by other DNA sequences in the sample. The study's findings and limits: Recipients of AZD1222 seropositive at baseline numbered only 6 or 7. Scientists sampled the repertoires only once the peak T cell response had passed.

The CDR3 spans 13 residues. CDR1 is MNHEY and CDR2 is SMNVEV in the germline V gene (reference sequence). V shed 5 bases and J shed 1 base, with 6 bases lying between them. Assay used: immunoSEQ multiplex PCR; TCRdb lists only in-frame clones, some missing. The table includes 150,000 to 200,000 clones, about nine tenths detected once. The sequence was obtained from an adult who received the AZD1222 COVID-19 vaccine. The J gene is TRBJ2-1, the V gene TRBV27; the D is unclear. This specimen was peripheral blood, taken 28 days after the second AZD1222 dose. CDR3 DNA sequence: TGTGCCAGCAGTCCTACTTCCTACAATGAGCAGTTCTTC. It encodes CASSPTSYNEQFF.